What follows describes a single T cell receptor beta chain. What it recognizes is unknown. The data are from a study of PD-1 blockade in mismatch repair-deficient tumors. Across the study: Patients had over ten mismatch repair-deficient cancer types and were previously treated and progressing. Study findings and constraints: Tumor-resident clones, often undetectable pretreatment in blood, expanded then contracted after pembrolizumab.

PCR or immunohistochemistry showed mismatch repair deficiency in every enrolled patient. Three pembrolizumab responders had their TCRs sequenced. Looked up from germline, CDR1 is MNHNS and CDR2 is SASEGT. J gave up 0 bases and V 8 bases, and 6 bases lay outside the gene matches. The CDR3 covers 14 residues. Profiled with immunoSEQ multiplex PCR; TCRdb holds only in-frame clones, not every one. Of about 19,000 clones listed, roughly 82% are singletons. The rearrangement joins TRBV6-1 to TRBJ2-5; 7 nucleotides agree with TRBD1. This receptor was identified in an adult with mismatch repair-deficient cancer. The material was PBMCs, obtained 52 weeks after starting pembrolizumab. As DNA, the CDR3 is TGTGCCAGCCCCCGACAGGGCCACCAAGAGACCCAGTACTTC. As protein: CASPRQGHQETQYF.